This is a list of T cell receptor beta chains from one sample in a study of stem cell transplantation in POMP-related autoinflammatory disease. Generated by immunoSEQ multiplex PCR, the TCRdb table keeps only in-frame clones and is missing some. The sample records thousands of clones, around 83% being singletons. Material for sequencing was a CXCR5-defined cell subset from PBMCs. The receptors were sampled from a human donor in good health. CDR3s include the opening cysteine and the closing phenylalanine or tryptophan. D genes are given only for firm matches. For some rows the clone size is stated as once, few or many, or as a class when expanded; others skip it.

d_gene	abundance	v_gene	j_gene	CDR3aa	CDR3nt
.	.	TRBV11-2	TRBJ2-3	CASSLFSGGGDTQYF	TGTGCCAGCAGCTTATTTTCCGGGGGCGGAGATACGCAGTATTTT
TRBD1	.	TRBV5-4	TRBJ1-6	CASSLRDRGSPLHF	TGTGCCAGCAGCTTGCGGGACAGGGGTTCACCCCTCCACTTT
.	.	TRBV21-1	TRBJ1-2	CASSRRGGSYGYTF	TGTGCCAGCAGCAGACGGGGGGGGAGCTATGGCTACACCTTC
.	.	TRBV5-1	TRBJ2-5	CASSYSGTRARHQYF	TGCGCCAGCAGCTACTCCGGGACAAGGGCAAGGCACCAGTACTTC
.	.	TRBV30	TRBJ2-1	CAWSAGRDSTTYNEQFF	TGTGCCTGGAGTGCTGGGCGGGACAGTACAACCTACAATGAGCAGTTCTTC
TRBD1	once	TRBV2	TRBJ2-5	CATPRDRVEETQYF	TGTGCCACCCCCAGGGACAGGGTGGAGGAGACCCAGTACTTC
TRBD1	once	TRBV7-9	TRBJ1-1	CASRGQAREAFF	TGTGCCAGCAGAGGACAGGCCAGAGAAGCTTTCTTT
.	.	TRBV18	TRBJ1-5	CASSPTGPYSNQPQHF	TGTGCCAGCTCACCGACGGGACCCTATAGCAATCAGCCCCAGCATTTT
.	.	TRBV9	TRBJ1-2	CASSVAAGDYGYTF	TGTGCCAGCAGCGTAGCCGCAGGGGACTATGGCTACACCTTC
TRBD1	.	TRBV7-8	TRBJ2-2	CASSLGTANTGELFF	TGTGCCAGCAGTTTGGGGACAGCGAACACCGGGGAGCTGTTTTTT
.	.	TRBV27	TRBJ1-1	CASSSVGAGLAFF	TGTGCCAGCAGTTCCGTCGGGGCGGGGCTAGCTTTCTTT
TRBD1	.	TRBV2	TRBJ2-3	CARTGPSTDTQYF	TGTGCCAGGACAGGGCCTAGCACAGATACGCAGTATTTT
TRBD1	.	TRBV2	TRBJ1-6	CASRAARGQSNSPLHF	TGTGCCAGCAGGGCGGCCAGGGGGCAATCGAATTCACCCCTCCACTTT
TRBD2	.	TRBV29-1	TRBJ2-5	CSVDLSGGVSETQYF	TGCAGCGTTGACCTTAGCGGGGGGGTCTCAGAGACCCAGTACTTC
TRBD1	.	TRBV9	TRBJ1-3	CASSVGRDRYRANTIYF	TGTGCCAGCAGCGTAGGTCGGGACAGGTACAGAGCAAACACCATATATTTT
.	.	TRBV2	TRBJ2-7	CASRLDRSNSYEQYF	TGTGCCAGCAGGCTAGACAGGTCCAACTCCTACGAGCAGTACTTC
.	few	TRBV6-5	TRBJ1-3	CASSYRPSWSGNTIYF	TGTGCCAGCAGTTACCGGCCATCGTGGTCTGGAAACACCATATATTTT
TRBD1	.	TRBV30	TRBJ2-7	CAWRGDRGSEQYF	TGTGCCTGGAGAGGGGACAGGGGGTCCGAGCAGTACTTC
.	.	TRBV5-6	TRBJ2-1	CASSFQRIYNEQFF	TGTGCCAGCAGCTTCCAGCGGATTTACAATGAGCAGTTCTTC
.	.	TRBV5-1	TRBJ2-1	CASSPGAGFSYNEQFF	TGCGCCAGCAGCCCGGGCGCGGGGTTCTCCTACAATGAGCAGTTCTTC
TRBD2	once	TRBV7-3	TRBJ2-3	CASSLIRLAGTTDTQYF	TGTGCCAGCAGCTTAATTCGACTAGCGGGGACCACAGATACGCAGTATTTT
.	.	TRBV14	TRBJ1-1	CASSQGHLGTEAFF	TGTGCCAGCAGCCAAGGACACTTAGGGACTGAAGCTTTCTTT
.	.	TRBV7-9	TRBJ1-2	CASSGYTF	TGTGCCAGCAGCGGCTACACCTTC
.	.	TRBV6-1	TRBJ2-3	CASSEYTDTQYF	TGTGCCAGCAGTGAATACACAGATACGCAGTATTTT
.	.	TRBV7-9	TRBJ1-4	CASSYRRREDQSIGEKLFF	TGTGCCAGCAGCTACCGCCGGCGAGAGGATCAGTCTATAGGTGAAAAACTGTTTTTT
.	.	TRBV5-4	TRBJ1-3	CASSLGGGIGGNTIYF	TGTGCCAGCAGCTTGGGCGGGGGCATTGGTGGAAACACCATATATTTT
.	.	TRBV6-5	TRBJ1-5	CASSPRFGGDQPQHF	TGTGCCAGCAGTCCGCGTTTTGGGGGGGATCAGCCCCAGCATTTT
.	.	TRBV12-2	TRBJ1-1	CASRLLGGQIEAFF	TGTGCAAGTCGCTTATTAGGGGGACAGATTGAAGCTTTCTTT
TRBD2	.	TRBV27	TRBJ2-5	CASSFLAGGRETQYF	TGTGCCAGCAGTTTTCTAGCGGGGGGGCGTGAGACCCAGTACTTC
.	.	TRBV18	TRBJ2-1	CASSPGGSTEQFF	TGTGCCAGCTCACCAGGGGGAAGCACTGAGCAGTTCTTC
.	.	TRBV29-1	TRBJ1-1	CSVREGVMNTEAFF	TGCAGCGTACGAGAAGGGGTCATGAACACTGAAGCTTTCTTT
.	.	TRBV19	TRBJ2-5	CASRPGRGVPGETQYF	TGTGCCAGTAGGCCGGGACGAGGCGTGCCGGGCGAGACCCAGTACTTC
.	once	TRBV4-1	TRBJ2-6	CASSQGLGPGLLSEANVLTF	TGCGCCAGCAGCCAAGGATTGGGACCCGGCCTTTTGTCTGAGGCCAACGTCCTGACTTTC
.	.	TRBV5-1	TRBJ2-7	CASSLYSTYEQYF	TGCGCCAGCAGCTTGTACAGTACCTACGAGCAGTACTTC
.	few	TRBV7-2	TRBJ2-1	CASDSSPIRYSYNEQFF	TGTGCCAGCGACTCTAGCCCTATCAGGTATTCATACAATGAGCAGTTCTTC
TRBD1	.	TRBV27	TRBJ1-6	CASSPQPGQGTRASNSPLHF	TGTGCCAGCAGTCCTCAACCGGGACAGGGTACGAGGGCATCTAATTCACCCCTCCACTTT
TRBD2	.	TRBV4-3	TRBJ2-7	CASSQRTSGSYEQYF	TGCGCCAGCAGCCAACGGACTAGCGGCTCCTACGAGCAGTACTTC
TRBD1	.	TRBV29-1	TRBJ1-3	CSVTGGSGNTIYF	TGCAGCGTGACAGGGGGCTCTGGAAACACCATATATTTT
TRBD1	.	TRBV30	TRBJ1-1	CAWSMDRAIFTEAFF	TGTGCCTGGAGTATGGACAGGGCGATATTCACTGAAGCTTTCTTT
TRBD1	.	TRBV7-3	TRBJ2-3	CASSSGGLTDTQYF	TGTGCCAGCAGCTCAGGGGGCCTCACAGATACGCAGTATTTT
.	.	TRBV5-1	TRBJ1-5	CASSLGGINQPQHF	TGCGCCAGCAGCTTGGGGGGGATCAATCAGCCCCAGCATTTT
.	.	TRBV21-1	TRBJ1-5	CASSMGQGDPPGRNQPQHF	TGTGCCAGCAGCATGGGACAGGGAGATCCCCCCGGACGCAATCAGCCCCAGCATTTT
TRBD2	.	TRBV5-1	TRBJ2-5	CASSLGARGGQETQYF	TGCGCCAGCAGCTTGGGCGCGCGGGGGGGCCAGGAGACCCAGTACTTC
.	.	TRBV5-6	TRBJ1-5	CASSFSWSNQPQHF	TGTGCCAGCAGCTTTAGTTGGAGCAATCAGCCCCAGCATTTT
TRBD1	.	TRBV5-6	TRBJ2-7	CASSLLGTGGIEQYF	TGTGCCAGCAGCTTACTTGGGACAGGGGGGATCGAGCAGTACTTC
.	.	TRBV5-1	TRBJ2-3	CASSPVVGDTQYF	TGCGCCAGCAGCCCGGTCGTCGGGGATACGCAGTATTTT
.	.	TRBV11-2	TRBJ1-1	CASSFRGLNTEAFF	TGTGCCAGCAGTTTCAGGGGATTGAACACTGAAGCTTTCTTT
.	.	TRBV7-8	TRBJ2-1	CASSLFGALSSYNEQFF	TGTGCCAGCAGCTTATTTGGCGCTCTGAGCTCCTACAATGAGCAGTTCTTC
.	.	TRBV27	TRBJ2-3	CASSLGLATDTQYF	TGTGCCAGCAGTTTGGGCCTAGCGACAGATACGCAGTATTTT
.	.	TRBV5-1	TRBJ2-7	CASAPVRSPYEQYF	TGCGCCAGCGCGCCAGTTAGATCCCCCTACGAGCAGTACTTC
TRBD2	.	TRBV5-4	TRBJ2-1	CASSQPSGGAYNEQFF	TGTGCCAGCAGCCAACCTAGCGGGGGGGCCTACAATGAGCAGTTCTTC
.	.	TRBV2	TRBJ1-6	CASKGSSYNSPLHF	TGTGCCAGCAAAGGGAGCTCCTATAATTCACCCCTCCACTTT
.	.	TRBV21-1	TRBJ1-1	CASSKALSNTEAFF	TGTGCCAGCAGCAAAGCGCTCAGTAACACTGAAGCTTTCTTT
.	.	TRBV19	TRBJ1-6	CASSPLGSSPLHF	TGTGCCAGCTCCCCCCTTGGCAGTTCACCCCTCCACTTT
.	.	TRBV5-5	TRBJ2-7	CASTRGQATYEQYF	TGTGCCAGCACCCGGGGGCAGGCGACCTACGAGCAGTACTTC
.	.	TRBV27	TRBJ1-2	CASSLRGGYGYTF	TGTGCCAGCAGTTTACGGGGCGGCTATGGCTACACCTTC
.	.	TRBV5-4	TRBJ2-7	CASSLGPQTNYEQYF	TGTGCCAGCAGCTTGGGGCCTCAAACTAACTACGAGCAGTACTTC
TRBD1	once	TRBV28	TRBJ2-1	CASTPRDRPLEQFF	TGTGCCAGCACCCCGAGGGACAGGCCTTTAGAGCAGTTCTTC